Listed here are 20 T cell receptor beta chains from one sample, sequenced in a study of esophageal squamous cell carcinoma under preoperative chemotherapy. TCRdb redid the calling of the PCR reads with MiXCR, one entry per CDR3 protein. The sample yields about 30,000 distinct CDR3 sequences, roughly half seen once. Time point of the sample: before preoperative PTX-NDP chemotherapy. This specimen was collected from a patient given preoperative chemotherapy. The receptor set was obtained from a human donor with esophageal squamous cell carcinoma. The donor label of this sample is uncertain.

This clonotype was counted a few times. The chain carries TRBV7-8 and TRBJ2-3; D call uncertain. Germline V gene data show CDR1 as SGHVS and CDR2 as FQNEAQ. The CDR3 has 11 residues. Trimming stripped 6 bases from V and 6 bases from J, with 7 bases between. The CDR3: CASRYGDTQYF. DNA of the CDR3: TGTGCCAGCAGATACGGGGATACGCAGTATTTT.

CDR3 in DNA: TGTGCCACACAAGACGCAGGGGTTAGCACCGGGGAGCTGTTTTTT. It specifies CATQDAGVSTGELFF. The J gene is TRBJ2-2, the V gene TRBV27; weak D call: TRBD1 (6 bases). Germline V gene lookup returns CDR1 MNHEY and CDR2 SMNVEV (reference sequence). This CDR3 region has 15 residues. Trimming pared 10 bases from V and 4 bases from J, leaving 19 bases between.

Regarding this clonotype: A junction end diverges from the germline sequence, so it may reflect a read error. The chain recombines TRBV7-2 with TRBJ2-5; D tentatively fits TRBD1 or TRBD2 (6 bases each). The CDR3 sequence is 16 residues long. CDR1 SGHTA and CDR2 FQGNSA come from the germline V gene. Here the CDR3 reads CASSGVGGRDKDTQYF. The CDR3 DNA is TGTGCCAGCAGCGGAGTCGGGGGCCGTGACAAAGACACCCAGTACTTC.

The chain carries TRBV10-3 and TRBJ2-1, with D tentatively TRBD2 (5 bases). The CDR3 extends over 14 amino acids. Germline lookup yields CDR1 ENHRY and CDR2 SYGVKD. Trimming shortened V by 6 bases and J by 10 bases, and 19 bases separated the two germline ends. CDR3: CAISTGSASYEQFF. The CDR3 bases are TGTGCCATCAGCACGGGGAGCGCGTCCTACGAGCAGTTCTTC.

This clonotype was observed many times. The chain is built from TRBV7-6 and TRBJ2-1; D not certain. The end of the DNA is better explained by TRBJ2-7, so the J call may be wrong. CDR3 size: 13 residues. Germline V gene sequence: CDR1 SGHVS, CDR2 FNYEAQ. CDR3 in DNA: TGTGCCAGCAGCCTTTCTTTAGCAGGCGAGCAGTACTTC. Protein sequence: CASSLSLAGEQYF.

This chain joins TRBV10-2 and TRBJ2-1; unclear D gene. Germline values: CDR1 WSHSY, CDR2 SAAADI. This CDR3 region has 16 residues. The V gene lost 7 bases and the J gene lost 8 bases, with 24 bases spanning the gap. In DNA form, the CDR3 reads TGCGCCAGCACTAACTTAGCCCCCCTAACCCAGGATGAGCAGTTCTTC. It codes for CASTNLAPLTQDEQFF.

About this clonotype: Compared with germline, one end of the junction differs, possibly owing to a read error. The J gene is TRBJ2-5, the V gene TRBV7-2; 7 bases line up with TRBD1. The CDR3 runs to 16 residues. Germline lookup yields CDR1 SGHTA and CDR2 FQGNSA. CDR3 coding DNA: TGTGCCAGCAGCCGAGGGCACAGGGGAAATCAAGACACCCAGTACTTC. Translating gives CASSRGHRGNQDTQYF.

The sample holds a few counts of this clonotype. V gene TRBV15 combines with J gene TRBJ2-7; unclear D gene. Germline V gives CDR1 LNHNV, CDR2 YYDKDF (reference sequence). CDR3 length equals 13 residues. The V end was cut by 0 bases, the J end by 5 bases, with 8 bases between. The DNA for the CDR3 is TGTGCCACCAGCAGAGACCCTGGGGACGAGCAGTACTTC. It yields the protein CATSRDPGDEQYF.

This chain links TRBV6-1 with TRBJ1-6, with unresolved D. The CDR3 is 15 residues long. With 10 bases removed from V and 7 bases from J, the gap between germline ends came to 20 bases. The V gene's germline CDR1 is MNHNS and CDR2 SASEGT. CDR3 sequence reads: CATDESKRNNSPLHF. CDR3 nucleotide sequence: TGTGCCACCGATGAAAGTAAGAGGAACAATTCACCCCTCCACTTT.

This clonotype was detected many times. The CDR3 loop reads CASSSGRTGNTEAFF. The CDR3 DNA reads TGTGCCAGCAGCTCTGGCCGGACAGGGAACACTGAAGCTTTCTTT. The rearrangement joins TRBV7-9 to TRBJ1-1, with TRBD1 identical over 7 bases. The CDR3 runs 15 residues. Germline values: CDR1 SEHNR, CDR2 FQNEAQ (reference sequence). V gave up 4 bases and J gave up 1 base; unmatched junction bases: 6.

This clonotype has at least ten counts. V and J are TRBV5-6 and TRBJ2-2; D call uncertain. Trimming stripped 4 bases from V and 1 base from J, with 8 bases between. Germline CDR1 and CDR2: SGHDT and YYEEEE. This CDR3 contains 14 residues. CDR3: CASSPYGNTGELFF. CDR3 nucleotides: TGTGCCAGCAGCCCCTACGGGAACACCGGGGAGCTGTTTTTT.

To note about this clonotype: One end of the junction varies from germline; a read error may be responsible. The V gene is TRBV6-1, the J gene TRBJ2-3, with D perhaps TRBD1 (6 bases). The CDR3 spans 15 residues. Germline loops: CDR1 MNHNS, CDR2 SASEGT. The CDR3 coding sequence is TGTGCCAGCAGACGAACGCACAGGGCTAAAGATACTCAGTACTTT. Translation: CASRRTHRAKDTQYF.

The chain uses TRBV6-5 and TRBJ2-1, with 8 nucleotides matching TRBD1. The DNA end is a closer match to TRBJ2-7, so the J assignment may be wrong. The CDR3 has 12 residues. Germline loops: CDR1 MNHEY, CDR2 SVGAGI. The CDR3 DNA reads TGTGCCAGCATTAGACAGGGGAATGAGCAGTACTTC. Its translation: CASIRQGNEQYF.

As to this clonotype: Just one base apart from a much larger clone, this may be a read error. The genes are TRBV6-1 and TRBJ2-3; 7 bases line up with TRBD2. The DNA end favors TRBJ2-1, so the J call may be wrong. CDR3 length equals 15 residues. Looked up from germline, CDR1 is MNHNS and CDR2 is SASEGT. The CDR3 DNA is TGTGCCAGCAGTGAACGGGGCGGGAGCTCCTACGAGCAGTTCTTC. Protein: CASSERGGSSYEQFF.

This clonotype came up once. The chain recombines TRBV7-2 with TRBJ2-5, with D unresolved. The DNA end is a closer match to TRBJ2-1, so the J assignment may be wrong. The CDR3 is made up of 15 amino acids. CDR1 and CDR2 from the germline V gene are SGHTA and FQGNSA. CDR3 residues: CASSLGAGYQETQFF. As DNA, the CDR3 is TGTGCCAGCAGCTTAGGGGCAGGCTACCAAGAGACCCAGTTCTTC.

The chain is built from TRBV6-1 and TRBJ2-3; D may correspond to TRBD1 or TRBD2 (5 bases each). With 5 bases removed from V and 8 bases from J, the gap between germline ends came to 20 bases. Germline loops: CDR1 MNHNS, CDR2 SASEGT. The CDR3 has 15 residues. The CDR3 reads CASSQTRDAFSTQYF. For the CDR3, the DNA is TGTGCCAGCAGTCAGACTCGGGACGCATTCTCTACGCAGTATTTT.

In the case of this clonotype: Because the CDR3 is missing its conserved closing phenylalanine or tryptophan, this is likely a read error. This chain links TRBV7-9 with TRBJ2-3; 8 nucleotides match TRBD1. CDR1 is SEHNR and CDR2 is FQNEAQ in the germline V gene (reference sequence). The ends lost 6 bases at V and 6 bases at J; junction bases unmatched: 8. The CDR3 is 14 amino acids. In nucleotides, the CDR3 is TGTGCCAGCAGGGAAGGACAGGGTCTGGATACGCAGTATCTT. Translation gives CASREGQGLDTQYL.

This clonotype appeared many times. Here the CDR3 reads CASSATRGGSYNEQFF. The CDR3 nucleotides read TGCGCCAGCAGCGCCACACGGGGCGGCTCCTACAATGAGCAGTTCTTC. The V gene is TRBV5-1, the J gene TRBJ2-1; D is tentatively TRBD1 or TRBD2 (5 bases each). In germline, CDR1 is SGHRS, CDR2 YFSETQ. The CDR3 extends over 16 amino acids. The ends were cut back, 4 bases at V and 0 bases at J, with 14 bases in the middle.

This chain's CDR3 is CASSIRGPRSSYEQYF. The CDR3 coding sequence is TGTGCCAGCAGCATCCGAGGACCCAGAAGCTCCTACGAGCAGTACTTC. The V and J genes are TRBV7-9 and TRBJ2-7; D call uncertain. Trimming shortened V by 5 bases and J by 0 bases, and 17 bases separated the two germline ends. The CDR3 extends over 16 amino acids. In germline, CDR1 is SEHNR, CDR2 FQNEAQ (reference sequence). Looking up the rest from reference TRBV7-9 and TRBJ2-7 gives the full variable domain: DTGVSQNPRHKITKRGQNVTFRCDPISEHNRLYWYRQTLGQGPEFLTYFQNEAQLEKSRLLSDRFSAERPKGSFSTLEIQRTEQGDSAMYLCASSIRGPRSSYEQYFGPGTRLTVT.

This clonotype was detected many times. The chain uses TRBV10-2 and TRBJ1-1; D gene unclear. Germline CDR1 WSHSY, CDR2 SAAADI. This CDR3 is 14 amino acids long. Trimming pared 8 bases from V and 4 bases from J, leaving 17 bases between. The CDR3 DNA reads TGCGCCAGCTTTACGGCCAGCAAGATCACTGAAGCTTTCTTT. This sequence encodes CASFTASKITEAFF.